This TCR beta chain was observed in a study of T cell responses to AZD1222 COVID-19 vaccine. The repertoire was sequenced with immunoSEQ multiplex PCR; TCRdb's copy has only in-frame clones and lacks some. In the table there are 80,000 to 100,000 clones, 85% to 90% of which are singletons. This clone was observed a single time. V was pared by 2 bases and J by 8 bases, with 13 bases between. CDR3 length: 13 residues. CDR1 and CDR2 (germline): SGHNT, YYREEE (reference sequence). Sequencing was performed on peripheral blood, taken on day 0 of MenACWY control vaccination. The gene calls are TRBV5-4 and TRBJ1-2; D might be TRBD1 (5 bases). The TCR originated in an adult in good health. This CDR3 is CASSFAGLNGYTF. The CDR3 DNA follows: TGTGCCAGCAGCTTTGCAGGGCTTAACGGCTACACCTTC.